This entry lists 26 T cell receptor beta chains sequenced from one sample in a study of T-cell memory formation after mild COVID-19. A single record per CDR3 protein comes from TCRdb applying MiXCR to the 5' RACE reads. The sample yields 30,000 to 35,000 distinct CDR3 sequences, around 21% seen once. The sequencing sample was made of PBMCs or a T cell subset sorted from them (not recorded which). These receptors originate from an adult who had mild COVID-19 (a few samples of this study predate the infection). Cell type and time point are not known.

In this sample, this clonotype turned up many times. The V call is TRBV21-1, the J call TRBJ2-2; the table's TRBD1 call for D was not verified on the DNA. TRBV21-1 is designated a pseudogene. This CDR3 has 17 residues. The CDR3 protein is CASSKGQDRGLTGELFF. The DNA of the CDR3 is TGTGCCAGCAGCAAAGGGCAGGACAGGGGGCTCACCGGGGAGCTGTTTTTT.

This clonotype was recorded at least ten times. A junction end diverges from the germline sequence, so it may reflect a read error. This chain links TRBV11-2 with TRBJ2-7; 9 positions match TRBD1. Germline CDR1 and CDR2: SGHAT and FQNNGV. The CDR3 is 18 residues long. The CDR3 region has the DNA TGTGCCAGCCGCTCGCCGGGACAGGGCTATCCGTCCTCCCACGAGCAGTACTTC. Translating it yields CASRSPGQGYPSSHEQYF.

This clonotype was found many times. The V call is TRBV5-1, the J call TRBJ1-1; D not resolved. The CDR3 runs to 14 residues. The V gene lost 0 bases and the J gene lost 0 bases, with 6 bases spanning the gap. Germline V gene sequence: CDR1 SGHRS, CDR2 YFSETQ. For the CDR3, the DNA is TGCGCCAGCAGCTTGGAACCGGTGAACACTGAAGCTTTCTTT. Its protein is CASSLEPVNTEAFF.

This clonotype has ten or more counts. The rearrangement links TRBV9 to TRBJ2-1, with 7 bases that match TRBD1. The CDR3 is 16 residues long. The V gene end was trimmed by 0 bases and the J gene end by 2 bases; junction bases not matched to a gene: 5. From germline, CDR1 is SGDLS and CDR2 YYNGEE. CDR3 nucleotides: TGTGCCAGCAGCGTAGCTAGGGGGCCTCCCTACAATGAGCAGTTCTTC. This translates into CASSVARGPPYNEQFF.

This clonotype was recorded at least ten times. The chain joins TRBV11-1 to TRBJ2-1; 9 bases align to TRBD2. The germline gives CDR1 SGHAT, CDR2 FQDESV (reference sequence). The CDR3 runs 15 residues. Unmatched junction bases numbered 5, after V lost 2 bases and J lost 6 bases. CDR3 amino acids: CASSLIGTSSNEQFF. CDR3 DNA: TGTGCCAGCAGCTTAATCGGGACTAGCAGCAATGAGCAGTTCTTC.

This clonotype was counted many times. The CDR3 here is CATSRDTIRGNEQFF. The CDR3 DNA reads TGTGCCACCAGCAGAGATACGATCAGGGGAAATGAGCAGTTCTTC. V and J are TRBV15 and TRBJ2-1, with a possible D match to TRBD1 (6 bases). The length of the CDR3 is 15 residues. Germline CDR1 reads LNHNV; CDR2 reads YYDKDF (reference sequence). V lost 0 bases and J 7 bases, leaving 13 bases between the germline ends.

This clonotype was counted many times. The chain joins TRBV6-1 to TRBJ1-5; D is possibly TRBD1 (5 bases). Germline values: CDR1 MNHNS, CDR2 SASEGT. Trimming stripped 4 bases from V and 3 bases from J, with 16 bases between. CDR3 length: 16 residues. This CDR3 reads CASSVVAGGTNQPQHF. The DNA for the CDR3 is TGTGCCAGCAGTGTTGTGGCGGGGGGGACCAATCAGCCCCAGCATTTT.

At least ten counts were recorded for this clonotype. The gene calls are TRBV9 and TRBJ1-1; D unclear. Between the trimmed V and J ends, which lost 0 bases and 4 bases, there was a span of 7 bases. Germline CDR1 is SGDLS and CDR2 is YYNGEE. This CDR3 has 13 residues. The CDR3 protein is CASSVESSTEAFF. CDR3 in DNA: TGTGCCAGCAGCGTAGAGTCTAGCACTGAAGCTTTCTTT.

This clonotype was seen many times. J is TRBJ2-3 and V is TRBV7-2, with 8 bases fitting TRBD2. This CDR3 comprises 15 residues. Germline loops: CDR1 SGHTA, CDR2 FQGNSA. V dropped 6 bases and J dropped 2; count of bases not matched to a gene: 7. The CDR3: CASRPTSGSTDTQYF. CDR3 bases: TGTGCCAGCAGACCTACTAGCGGCTCCACAGATACGCAGTATTTT.

CDR3 DNA: TGCAGTGCCAAGCTTATGGACACTGAAGCTTTCTTT. This gives the protein CSAKLMDTEAFF. The chain links TRBV20-1 to TRBJ1-1, with D unclear. Between the trimmed V and J ends, which lost 6 bases and 3 bases, there was a span of 11 bases. Germline lookup yields CDR1 DFQATT and CDR2 SNEGSKA (reference sequence). CDR3 length: 12 amino acids.

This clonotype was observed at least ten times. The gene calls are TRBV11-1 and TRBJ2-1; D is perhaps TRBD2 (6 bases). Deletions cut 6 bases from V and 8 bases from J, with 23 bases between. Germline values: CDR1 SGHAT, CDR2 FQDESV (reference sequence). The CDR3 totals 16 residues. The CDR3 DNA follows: TGTGCCAGCAGTCCCCCCGGGCTCGAGGGCGGGGATGAGCAGTTCTTC. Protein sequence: CASSPPGLEGGDEQFF. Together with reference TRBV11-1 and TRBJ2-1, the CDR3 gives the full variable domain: EAEVAQSPRYKITEKSQAVAFWCDPISGHATLYWYRQILGQGPELLVQFQDESVVDDSQLPKDRFSAERLKGVDSTLKIQPAELGDSAMYLCASSPPGLEGGDEQFFGPGTRLTVL.

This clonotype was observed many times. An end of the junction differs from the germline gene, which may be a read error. CDR3: CASRQAGGGHEQFF. As DNA, the CDR3 is TGTGCCAGCAGGCAAGCGGGAGGCGGCCATGAGCAGTTCTTC. The genes are TRBV3-1 and TRBJ2-1; TRBD2 matches at 9 bases. Germline CDR1 and CDR2: LGHDT and YNNKEL (reference sequence). The CDR3 covers 14 residues.

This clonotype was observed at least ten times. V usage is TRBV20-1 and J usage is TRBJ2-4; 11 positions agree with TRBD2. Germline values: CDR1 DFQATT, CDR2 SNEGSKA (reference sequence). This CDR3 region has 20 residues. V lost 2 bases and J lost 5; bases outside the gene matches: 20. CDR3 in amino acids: CSARPFSGRAGSRLQNIQYF. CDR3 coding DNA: TGCAGTGCTAGACCTTTTAGCGGGAGGGCCGGATCAAGGTTGCAAAACATTCAGTACTTC.

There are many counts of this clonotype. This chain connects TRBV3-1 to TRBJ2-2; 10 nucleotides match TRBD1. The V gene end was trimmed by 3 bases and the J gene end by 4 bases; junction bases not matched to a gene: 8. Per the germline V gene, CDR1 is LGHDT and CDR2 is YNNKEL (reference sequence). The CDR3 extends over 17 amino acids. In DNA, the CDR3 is TGTGCCAGCAGCCAGGTCGGGACAGGGGCGACCACCGGGGAGCTGTTTTTT. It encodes CASSQVGTGATTGELFF.

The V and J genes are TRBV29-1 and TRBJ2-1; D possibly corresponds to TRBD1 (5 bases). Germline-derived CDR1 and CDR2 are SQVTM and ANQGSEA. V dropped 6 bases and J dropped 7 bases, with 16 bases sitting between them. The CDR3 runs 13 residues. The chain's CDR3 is CSVDTTLANEQFF. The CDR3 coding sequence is TGCAGCGTGGACACTACCCTGGCAAATGAGCAGTTCTTC.

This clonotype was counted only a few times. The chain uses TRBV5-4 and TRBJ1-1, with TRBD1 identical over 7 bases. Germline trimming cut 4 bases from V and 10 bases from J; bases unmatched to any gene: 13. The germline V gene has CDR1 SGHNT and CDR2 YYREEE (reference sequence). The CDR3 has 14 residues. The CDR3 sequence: CASSRSGTEIRAFF. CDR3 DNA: TGTGCCAGCAGCAGATCCGGGACAGAAATAAGAGCTTTCTTT.

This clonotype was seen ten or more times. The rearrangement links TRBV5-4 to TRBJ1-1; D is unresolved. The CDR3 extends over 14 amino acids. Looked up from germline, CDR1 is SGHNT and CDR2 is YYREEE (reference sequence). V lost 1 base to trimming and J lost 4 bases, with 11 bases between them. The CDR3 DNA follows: TGTGCCAGCAGCTTGAAGAGTAGCGGCACTGAAGCTTTCTTT. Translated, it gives CASSLKSSGTEAFF.

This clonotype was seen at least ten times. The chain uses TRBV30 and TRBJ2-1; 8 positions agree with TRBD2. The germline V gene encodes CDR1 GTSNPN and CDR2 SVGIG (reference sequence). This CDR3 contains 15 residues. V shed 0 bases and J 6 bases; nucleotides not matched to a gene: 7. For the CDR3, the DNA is TGTGCCTGGAGTGTAATCCGGGGGGGAAGCAATGAGCAGTTCTTC. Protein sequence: CAWSVIRGGSNEQFF.

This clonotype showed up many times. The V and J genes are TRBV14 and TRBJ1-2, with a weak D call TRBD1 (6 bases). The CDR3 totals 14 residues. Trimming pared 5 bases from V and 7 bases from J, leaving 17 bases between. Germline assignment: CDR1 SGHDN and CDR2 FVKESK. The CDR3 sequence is CASSDITGTPGYTF. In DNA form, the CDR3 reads TGTGCCAGCAGCGACATAACAGGGACTCCTGGCTACACCTTC.

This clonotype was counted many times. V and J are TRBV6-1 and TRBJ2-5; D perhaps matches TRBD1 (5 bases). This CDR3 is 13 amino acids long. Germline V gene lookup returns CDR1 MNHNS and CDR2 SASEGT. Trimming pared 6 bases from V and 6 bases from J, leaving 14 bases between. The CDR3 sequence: CASRRQGAQTQYF. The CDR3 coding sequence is TGTGCCAGCAGACGCCAGGGTGCGCAGACCCAGTACTTC.

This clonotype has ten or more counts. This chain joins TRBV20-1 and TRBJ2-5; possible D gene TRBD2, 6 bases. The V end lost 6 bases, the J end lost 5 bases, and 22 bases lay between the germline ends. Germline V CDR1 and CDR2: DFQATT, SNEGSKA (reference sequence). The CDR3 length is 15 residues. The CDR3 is CSAHLVPGVRETQYF. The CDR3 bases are TGCAGTGCCCACTTGGTCCCGGGAGTTAGGGAGACCCAGTACTTC.

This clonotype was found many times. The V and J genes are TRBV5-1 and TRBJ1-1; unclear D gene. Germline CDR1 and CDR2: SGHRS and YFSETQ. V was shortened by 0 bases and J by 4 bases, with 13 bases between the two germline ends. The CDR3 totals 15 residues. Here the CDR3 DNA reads TGCGCCAGCAGCTTGGCTCCGAGCTCGGGCACTGAAGCTTTCTTT. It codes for CASSLAPSSGTEAFF.

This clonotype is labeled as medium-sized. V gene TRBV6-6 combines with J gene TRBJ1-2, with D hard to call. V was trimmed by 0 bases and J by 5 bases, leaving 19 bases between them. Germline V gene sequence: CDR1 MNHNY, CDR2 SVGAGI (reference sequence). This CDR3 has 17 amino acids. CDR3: CASSYSIGGRGIYGYTF. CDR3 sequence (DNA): TGTGCCAGCAGTTACTCGATTGGAGGCCGAGGGATTTATGGCTACACCTTC.

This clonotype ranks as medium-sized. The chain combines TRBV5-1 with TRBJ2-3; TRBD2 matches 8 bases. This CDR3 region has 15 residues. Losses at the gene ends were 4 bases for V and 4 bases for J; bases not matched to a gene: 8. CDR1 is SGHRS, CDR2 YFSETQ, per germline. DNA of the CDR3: TGCGCCAGCAGCCTCGGAAGCGGGGGTGCAGATACGCAGTATTTT. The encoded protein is CASSLGSGGADTQYF.

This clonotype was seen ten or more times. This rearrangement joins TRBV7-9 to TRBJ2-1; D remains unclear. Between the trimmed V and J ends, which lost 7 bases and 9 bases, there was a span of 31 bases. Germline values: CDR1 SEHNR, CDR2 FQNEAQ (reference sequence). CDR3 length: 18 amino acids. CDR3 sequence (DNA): TGTGCCAGCATTCTTGAACGTGGGCCTCTAGGGAACAAGAGTGAGCAGTTCTTC. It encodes CASILERGPLGNKSEQFF. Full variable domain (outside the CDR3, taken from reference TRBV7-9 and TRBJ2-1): DTGVSQNPRHKITKRGQNVTFRCDPISEHNRLYWYRQTLGQGPEFLTYFQNEAQLEKSRLLSDRFSAERPKGSFSTLEIQRTEQGDSAMYLCASILERGPLGNKSEQFFGPGTRLTVL.

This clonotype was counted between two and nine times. The CDR3 sequence: CATSDLLDFQNTEAFF. CDR3 DNA sequence: TGTGCCACCAGTGATTTGCTCGACTTTCAGAACACTGAAGCTTTCTTT. V and J are TRBV24-1 and TRBJ1-1; no definite D call. V was shortened by 0 bases and J by 1 base, with 11 bases between the two germline ends. This CDR3 region has 16 residues. CDR1 KGHDR and CDR2 SFDVKD come from the germline V gene.